This T cell receptor (beta chain) originates from a study of T cell responses to AZD1222 COVID-19 vaccine. Trimming took off 4 bases at V and 3 bases at J, with 11 bases between the two ends. The CDR3 has 14 amino acids. As regards this clone: Antigen unknown.

Produced via immunoSEQ multiplex PCR; TCRdb's table is partial and in-frame only. Found here are 100,000 to 120,000 clones, roughly 89% of them singletons; the top ten hold roughly 15%. Study-wide results and limits: Only five or six individuals given AZD1222 were seropositive at baseline. Reports indicate that nearly half of spike-specific TCRs are directed at unmutated variant regions. Repertoires in all cases were sampled only once the peak T cell response had passed.

It was second doses at about 4 or about 12 weeks that were pooled. The sequence was obtained from an adult who received the AZD1222 COVID-19 vaccine. The sequences come from peripheral blood, collected 28 days after the second AZD1222 dose. The V and J genes are TRBV5-3 and TRBJ2-1; D uncertain. TRBV5-3 is an ORF; its function is uncertain. CDR3 nucleotide sequence: TGTGCCAGAAGCGATGACAACTTCTACAATGAGCAGTTCTTC. Protein product: CARSDDNFYNEQFF.